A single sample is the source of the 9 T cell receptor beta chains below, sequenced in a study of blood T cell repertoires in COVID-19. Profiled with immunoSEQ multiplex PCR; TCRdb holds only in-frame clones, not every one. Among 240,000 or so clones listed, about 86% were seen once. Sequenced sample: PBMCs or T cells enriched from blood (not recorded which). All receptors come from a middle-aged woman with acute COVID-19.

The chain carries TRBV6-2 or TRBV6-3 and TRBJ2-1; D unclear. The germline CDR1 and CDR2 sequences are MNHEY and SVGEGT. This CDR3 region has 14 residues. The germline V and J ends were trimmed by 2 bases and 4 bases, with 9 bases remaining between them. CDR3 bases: TGTGCCAGCAGTTACCAAACTTTGTACAATGAGCAGTTCTTC. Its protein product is CASSYQTLYNEQFF.

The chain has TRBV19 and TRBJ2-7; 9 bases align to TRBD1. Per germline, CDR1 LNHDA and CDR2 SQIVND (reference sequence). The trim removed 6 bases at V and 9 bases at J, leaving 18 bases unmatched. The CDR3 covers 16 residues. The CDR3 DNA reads TGTGCCAGTAGCCCCAACGAGGACAGGGGCACCTCCGTGCAGTACTTC. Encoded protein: CASSPNEDRGTSVQYF.

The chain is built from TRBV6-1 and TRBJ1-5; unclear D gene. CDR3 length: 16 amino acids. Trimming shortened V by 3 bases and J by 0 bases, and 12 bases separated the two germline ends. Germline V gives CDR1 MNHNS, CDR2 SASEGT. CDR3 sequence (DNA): TGTGCCAGCAGTGATTTGGCAGGCTATAGCAATCAGCCCCAGCATTTT. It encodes CASSDLAGYSNQPQHF.

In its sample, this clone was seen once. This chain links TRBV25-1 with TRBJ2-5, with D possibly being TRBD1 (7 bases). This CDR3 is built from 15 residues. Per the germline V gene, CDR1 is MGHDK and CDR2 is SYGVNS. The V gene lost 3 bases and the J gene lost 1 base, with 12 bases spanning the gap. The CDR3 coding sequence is TGTGCCAGCAGTGATTTCAGGGGGGCCCAAGAGACCCAGTACTTC. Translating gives CASSDFRGAQETQYF.

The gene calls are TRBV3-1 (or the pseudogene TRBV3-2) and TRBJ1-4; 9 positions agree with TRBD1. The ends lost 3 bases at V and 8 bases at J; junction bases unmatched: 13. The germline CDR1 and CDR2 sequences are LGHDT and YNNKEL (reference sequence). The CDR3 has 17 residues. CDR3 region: CASSQGTRTGQGEKLFF. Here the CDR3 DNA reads TGTGCCAGCAGCCAGGGGACCCGAACGGGACAGGGAGAAAAACTGTTTTTT.

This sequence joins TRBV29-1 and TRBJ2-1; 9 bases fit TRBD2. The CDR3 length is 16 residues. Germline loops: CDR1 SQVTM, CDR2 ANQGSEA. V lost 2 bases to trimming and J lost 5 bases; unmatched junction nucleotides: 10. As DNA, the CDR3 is TGCAGCGTTGAACTACTTGCGGGAGGGGGCGACAATGAGCAGTTCTTC. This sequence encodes CSVELLAGGGDNEQFF.

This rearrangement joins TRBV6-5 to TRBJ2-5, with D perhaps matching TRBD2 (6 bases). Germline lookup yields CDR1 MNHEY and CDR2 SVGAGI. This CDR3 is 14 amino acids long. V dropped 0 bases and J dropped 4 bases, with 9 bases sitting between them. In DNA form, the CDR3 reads TGTGCCAGCAGTTACTCACTAGCCCCAGAGACCCAGTACTTC. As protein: CASSYSLAPETQYF.

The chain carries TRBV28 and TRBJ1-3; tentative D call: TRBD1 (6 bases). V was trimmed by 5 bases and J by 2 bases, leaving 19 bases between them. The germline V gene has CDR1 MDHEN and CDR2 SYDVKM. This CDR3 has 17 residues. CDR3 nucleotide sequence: TGTGCCAGCAGTCCAGCTCGATGGGGGCTCACTGGAAACACCATATATTTT. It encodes CASSPARWGLTGNTIYF.

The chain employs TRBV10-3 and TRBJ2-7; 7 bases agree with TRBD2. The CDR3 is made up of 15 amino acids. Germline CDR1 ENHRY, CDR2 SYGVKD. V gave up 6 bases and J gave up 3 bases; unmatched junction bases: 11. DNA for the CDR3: TGTGCCATCAGGCCGGGGAGCGGGACTCTCTACGAGCAGTACTTC. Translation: CAIRPGSGTLYEQYF.